This T cell receptor beta chain was sequenced for a study of blood T cell repertoires in COVID-19. The V and J ends lost 0 bases and 5 bases respectively, with 8 bases between them. Germline V lookup: CDR1 LNHNV, CDR2 YYDKDF (reference sequence). This CDR3 has 15 residues. Sequencing was performed with immunoSEQ multiplex PCR; in TCRdb, only in-frame clones are kept and a portion is missing. The sample consists of around 150,000 clones, about 83% of them appearing once. Sequenced input: peripheral blood. This receptor was taken from a human donor in a cohort sampled during active COVID-19. The gene calls are TRBV15 and TRBJ1-6; D remains unclear. The CDR3 nucleotides read TGTGCCACCAGCAGAGACAGACTAGATAATTCACCCCTCCACTTT. This gives the protein CATSRDRLDNSPLHF.